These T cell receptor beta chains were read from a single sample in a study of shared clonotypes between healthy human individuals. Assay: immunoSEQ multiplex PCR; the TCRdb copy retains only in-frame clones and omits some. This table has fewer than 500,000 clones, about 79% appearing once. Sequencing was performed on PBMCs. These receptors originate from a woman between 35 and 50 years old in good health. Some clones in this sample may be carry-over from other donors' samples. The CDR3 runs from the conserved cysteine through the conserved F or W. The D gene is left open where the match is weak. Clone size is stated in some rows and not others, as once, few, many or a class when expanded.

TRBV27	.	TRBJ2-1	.	TGTGCCAGCAGCTCGGACTTAAGCTCCTACAATGAGCAGTTCTTC	CASSSDLSSYNEQFF
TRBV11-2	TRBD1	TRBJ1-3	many	TGTGCCAGCAGCCGGGACAGGCCGGGCTCTGGAAACACCATATATTTT	CASSRDRPGSGNTIYF
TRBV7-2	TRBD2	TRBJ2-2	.	TGTGCCAGCAGCTGGACTAGCGGGAGTGCCGGGGAGCTGTTTTTT	CASSWTSGSAGELFF
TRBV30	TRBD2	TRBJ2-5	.	TGTGCCTGGCGCGGGGGGGGCCACCAAGAGACCCAGTACTTC	CAWRGGGHQETQYF
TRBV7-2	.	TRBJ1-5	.	TGTGCCAGCAGCTTAGAGAGGGGGACTCAGCCCCAGCATTTT	CASSLERGTQPQHF
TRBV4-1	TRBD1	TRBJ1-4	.	TGCGCCAGCAGCCCTGACAGGGTCGCAACTAATGAAAAACTGTTTTTT	CASSPDRVATNEKLFF
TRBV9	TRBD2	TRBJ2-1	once	TGTGCCAGCAGCGTAGCAAGCGGGACCTCCTACAATGAGCAGTTCTTC	CASSVASGTSYNEQFF
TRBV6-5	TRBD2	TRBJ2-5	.	TGTGCCAGCAGACGGGACTTAGCGGGAGAGACCCAGTACTTC	CASRRDLAGETQYF
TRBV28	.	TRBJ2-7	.	TGTGCCAGCAGTTCCGGGACTTACTACTACGAGCAGTACTTC	CASSSGTYYYEQYF
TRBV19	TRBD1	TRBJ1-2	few	TGTGCCAGTAGTAACCTTGACAGGGTGAGCTACACCTTC	CASSNLDRVSYTF
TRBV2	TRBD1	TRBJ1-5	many	TGTGCCAGCAGTGAGAGGGGGCAGAGGTATAGCAATCAGCCCCAGCATTTT	CASSERGQRYSNQPQHF
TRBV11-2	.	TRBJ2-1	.	TGTGCCAGCAGCTTTTTCACAGGCTCCTACAATGAGCAGTTCTTC	CASSFFTGSYNEQFF
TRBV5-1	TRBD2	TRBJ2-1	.	TGCGCCAGCAGCTTCGGGACTAGCGGGGGGTACAATGAGCAGTTCTTC	CASSFGTSGGYNEQFF
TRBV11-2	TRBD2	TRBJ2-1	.	TGTGCCAGCAGCTTAGATCAGTGGGAGGGCTACTACAATGAGCAGTTCTTC	CASSLDQWEGYYNEQFF
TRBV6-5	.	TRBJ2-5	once	TGTGCCAGCACCATGCGGTACATGGAGACCCAGTACTTC	CASTMRYMETQYF
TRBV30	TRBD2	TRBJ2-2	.	TGTGCCTGGAGCTATAGCGGGAGGGACGCCGGGGAGCTGTTTTTT	CAWSYSGRDAGELFF
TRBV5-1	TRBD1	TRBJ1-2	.	TGCGCCAGCAGCCCGGGGACAGGCAACTATGGCTACACCTTC	CASSPGTGNYGYTF
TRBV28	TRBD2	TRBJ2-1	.	TGTGCCAGCAGGGGGACTAGCGGGAGCTCCTACAATGAGCAGTTCTTC	CASRGTSGSSYNEQFF
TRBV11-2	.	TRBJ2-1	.	TGTGCCAGCAGCTTAGCCCCCAACAATGAGCAGTTCTTC	CASSLAPNNEQFF
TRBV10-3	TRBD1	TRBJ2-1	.	TGTGCCATCAGTGAGGGACAGGGGGAGGGCCTGAATGAGCAGTTCTTC	CAISEGQGEGLNEQFF
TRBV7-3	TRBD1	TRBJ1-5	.	TGTGCCAGCAGCGAGGACAGGCCATCGAATCAGCCCCAGCATTTT	CASSEDRPSNQPQHF
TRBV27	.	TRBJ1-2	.	TGTGCCAGCAGTGTCTCTCAGGGATCTGGCTACACCTTC	CASSVSQGSGYTF
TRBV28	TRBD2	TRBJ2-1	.	TGTGCCAGCAGTTTAGGACTAGCGGGAGTCGAAGAGCAGTTCTTC	CASSLGLAGVEEQFF
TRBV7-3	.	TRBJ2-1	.	TGTGCCAGCAGCTACGGGAGCTCCTACAATGAGCAGTTCTTC	CASSYGSSYNEQFF
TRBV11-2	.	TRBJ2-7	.	TGTGCCAGCAGTCAGGAAGGGCTCGGTGAGCAGTACTTC	CASSQEGLGEQYF
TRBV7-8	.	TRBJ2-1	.	TGTGCCAGCATCAACAGTATCCACAATGAGCAGTTCTTC	CASINSIHNEQFF
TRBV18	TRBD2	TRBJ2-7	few	TGTGCCAGCTCACCTGGGACTAGCGGCTTGGGGGAGCAGTACTTC	CASSPGTSGLGEQYF
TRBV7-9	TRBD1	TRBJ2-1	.	TGTGCCAGCAGCTTAGACAGGGGCTACAATGAGCAGTTCTTC	CASSLDRGYNEQFF
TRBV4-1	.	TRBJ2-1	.	TGCGCCAGCAGCCAAGTGCGCAGGGGCTCCTACAATGAGCAGTTCTTC	CASSQVRRGSYNEQFF
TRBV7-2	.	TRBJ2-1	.	TGTGCCAGCAGCTTATGGGGTAATACCTACAATGAGCAGTTCTTC	CASSLWGNTYNEQFF
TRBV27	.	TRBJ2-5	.	TGTGCCAGCAGTTTCCCGGACCGGAAGGAGACCCAGTACTTC	CASSFPDRKETQYF
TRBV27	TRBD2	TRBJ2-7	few	TGTGCCAGCAGTGAACGGTCCCTTAGCGGGAGGGGGTACGAGCAGTACTTC	CASSERSLSGRGYEQYF
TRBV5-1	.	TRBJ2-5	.	TGCGCCAGCAGCCTTGACGTGGGCGAGACCCAGTACTTC	CASSLDVGETQYF
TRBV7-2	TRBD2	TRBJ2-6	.	TGTGCCAGCAGCTTAGGACTAGCGGGAGTGGGTGGGGCCAACGTCCTGACTTTC	CASSLGLAGVGGANVLTF
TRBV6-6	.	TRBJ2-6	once	TGTGCCAGCAGTTACTCGGGGAGAGGGGCCAACGTCCTGACTTTC	CASSYSGRGANVLTF
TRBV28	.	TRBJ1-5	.	TGTGCCAGCAGTTTCCCCAATCAGCCCCAGCATTTT	CASSFPNQPQHF
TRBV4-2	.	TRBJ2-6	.	TGTGCCAGCAGCCAAGTTCCGACTACCCGGCGGTCTGGGGCCAACGTCCTGACTTTC	CASSQVPTTRRSGANVLTF
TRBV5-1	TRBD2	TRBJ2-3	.	TGCGCCAGCAGCAAGGGACTAGCGACCACAGATACGCAGTATTTT	CASSKGLATTDTQYF
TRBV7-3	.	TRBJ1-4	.	TGTGCCAGCAGCCCGATAAACAGGTTTGCAACTAATGAAAAACTGTTTTTT	CASSPINRFATNEKLFF
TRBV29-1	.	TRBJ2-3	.	TGCAGCGTTGTTGGGGGGACCCGGGATACGCAGTATTTT	CSVVGGTRDTQYF
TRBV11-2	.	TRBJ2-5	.	TGTGCCAGCAGCTTAAACCCGACCGGAGAGACCCAGTACTTC	CASSLNPTGETQYF
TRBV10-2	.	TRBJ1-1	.	TGCGCCAGCAGTCAAGCCTGGGCAGGGAGAGACACTGAAGCTTTCTTT	CASSQAWAGRDTEAFF
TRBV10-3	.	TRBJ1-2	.	TGTGCCATCAGTGGGGGACTTAACTATGGCTACACCTTC	CAISGGLNYGYTF
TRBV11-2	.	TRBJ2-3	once	TGTGCCAGCAGCTTAGGGTCCGGGGCAGATACGCAGTATTTT	CASSLGSGADTQYF
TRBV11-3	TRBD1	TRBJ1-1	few	TGTGCCAGCAGCTTAGGGGACAGGGCGGGGAACACTGAAGCTTTCTTT	CASSLGDRAGNTEAFF
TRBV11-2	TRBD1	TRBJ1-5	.	TGTGCCAGCACCTTTGGACAGGCTAGCAATCAGCCCCAGCATTTT	CASTFGQASNQPQHF
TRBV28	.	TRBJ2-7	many	TGTGCCAGCAGTCCCACACGACACTCCAACGAGCAGTACTTC	CASSPTRHSNEQYF
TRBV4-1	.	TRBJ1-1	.	TGCGCCAGCAGCCGGGGGTTGAACACTGAAGCTTTCTTT	CASSRGLNTEAFF
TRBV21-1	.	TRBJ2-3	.	TGTGCCAGCTCACCGGGACAAAGCACAGATACGCAGTATTTT	CASSPGQSTDTQYF
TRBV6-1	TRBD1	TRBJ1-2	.	TGTGCCAGCAGTGAGGGGACAGGGGGCAGATATGGCTACACCTTC	CASSEGTGGRYGYTF
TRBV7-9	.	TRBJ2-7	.	TGTGCCAGCAGCTTGGGGGCAGGGTTGGGCGAGCAGTACTTC	CASSLGAGLGEQYF
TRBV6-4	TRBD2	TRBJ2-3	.	TGTGCCAGCAGTGACTCGTCCGGGAGGACAGATACGCAGTATTTT	CASSDSSGRTDTQYF
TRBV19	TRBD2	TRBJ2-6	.	TGTGCCAGTAGTATAAGGGCTAGCGGGAGGGTACCTGGGGCCAACGTCCTGACTTTC	CASSIRASGRVPGANVLTF